Below, one TCR beta chain is given with its context. Its antigen is still unknown. Nothing much larger sits one base from this clone, and base qualities are not available. This sample was taken from a study of shared clonotypes between healthy human individuals (TCRdb year 2020). Notes on the research overall: Two women and a few men aged 18 to 49 years were included in the cohort. Different laboratories and diverse techniques were used to prepare libraries and sequence TCR repertoires, to increase sequencing depth and limit assay-specific biases. Between about 0.8 and 9 billion PBMCs per donor were obtained by leukapheresis. To estimate repertoire size and how much clonotypes are shared between individuals, the study performed deep sequencing of blood TCR repertoires from 4 to 6 healthy adults. Study-wide conclusions, independent of this receptor: Only blood was sampled, and tissue TCR repertoires likely differ from those in blood. The small number of donors limited the genetic and exposure-history diversity represented. Pairwise subsampling led to the expectation that sequencing depth would affect the degree of clonotype sharing among donors.

Using the deep immunoSEQ assay, multiplex PCR amplified TCR CDR3 regions from genomic DNA. Extracted genomic DNA from each cell subset was distributed evenly across all wells of several immunoSEQ 96-well plates, and each plate was treated as a replicate. For unsorted PBMC, about 0.3 ug genomic DNA, equal to 30,000 or so T cell genomes, was loaded into each replicate PCR. Unsorted PBMC genomic DNA was sequenced across ten immunoSEQ deep assay plates. The purified libraries were quantified using a Qubit 3.0 fluorometer, sized with a Bioanalyzer 2100, and then quantified again using the KAPA Library Quantification kit. Every immunoSEQ 96-well plate was sequenced on a dedicated single-read 150-cycle Illumina NextSeq 550 flow cell. The authors' pipeline ran thus. Because the immunoSEQ output held only junctional sequences and lacked quality scores, the filtering could not match the filtering applied to full-length reads. Sequences were annotated with PyIR, a Python wrapper for IgBLAST v1.9, using IMGT germline references to assign V/J genes and CDR3. Reads were removed for weak V/J assignments (E-value above 1e-6), missing CDR3, stop codons, out-of-frame junctions, or ambiguous translated residues. V3J clonotypes were defined as sequences sharing an identical inferred V gene, J gene, and CDR3 amino acid sequence. To compute the percentage overlap between repertoires, the number of shared unique clonotypes was divided by the size of the smaller repertoire. Richness of each repertoire was evaluated using RTK rarefaction, the Chao1 estimator, and Recon v2.1 estimates of unobserved clonotypes. The table was pulled from immuneACCESS by TCRdb, which kept in-frame rearrangements only. Such tables lose some clones; where checked, under half of the loss comes from unresolved V genes, and the rest has no known cause. That table gives V, J and clone size, and the DNA gave D and trimming. Here the sample has about 490,000 clones; more than 75% occur a single time. The ten biggest clones cover more than 10% of the sample.

The donors were healthy, HIV-negative adults with no recently reported acute infections or vaccinations. Only Caucasian adults living in Nashville, Tennessee, USA were represented among the donors. For unsorted samples, 75 million to 100 million PBMCs were counted and genomic DNA was extracted with the QIAamp DNA Blood Mini kit. Blood was collected by leukapheresis, and PBMCs were isolated by Ficoll-Histopaque density gradient centrifugation and then cryopreserved in liquid nitrogen vapor phase. The TCR comes from a woman between 40 and 55 years old in good health. Some clones in this sample may be carry-over from other donors' samples. The sequenced material came from PBMCs.

Here is the DNA: TGTGCCAGCAGCTTGCCCGGACAGCAGAACACCGGGGAGCTGTTTTTT. It translates as CASSLPGQQNTGELFF. The chain employs TRBV5-4 and TRBJ2-2, with TRBD1 perhaps the D gene, on 6 matching bases. Relative to germline, V is 1 base shorter and J is 1 base shorter, with 11 bases between their ends. From the cysteine through the phenylalanine, the CDR3 covers 16 amino acids. Only the CDR3 region is kept as DNA, spanning 48 bases read in frame from base 1. CDR1 and CDR2, per the germline V gene (reference sequence), are SGHNT and YYREEE.